This T cell receptor (beta chain) was profiled in a study of T cells expressing NK-cell markers (dated by TCRdb to about 2020). Regarding the study in general: TCR beta-chain repertoires were profiled in sorted CD3+CD56+NKG2C+, CD3+CD56+NKG2C- and CD3+CD56-NKG2C+ T-cell subsets from about 8 donors. Among the eight sequenced donors, seven were HCMV-seropositive and one was HCMV-seronegative. Randomly selected healthy volunteers, three men and five women, were used as the eight sequenced donors. Illumina HiSeq 2000/2500, MiSeq or NextSeq was used to sequence libraries as 2 x 150 bp reads.

Study-level results and caveats: In a handful of donors, the dominant CD3+CD56+NKG2C+ clonotypes were among the top 10 CD8+ clonotypes and accounted for about 1.0-7.5% of CD8+ T cells. Whether the expanded NKG2C-expressing T cell clones were specific for HCMV antigens remained unclear. Those dominant clonotypes were again the most abundant among CD3+CD56-NKG2C+ cells in a handful of donors, at roughly 28.3-60.1%.

The CDR3, cysteine through phenylalanine, is 16 amino acids long. No DNA sequence is on record. The germline V gene supplies CDR1 SGHRS and CDR2 YFSETQ. Regarding this clonotype: The antigen this receptor binds is unknown.

Sequencing used an Illumina HiSeq 2000. TCR beta cDNA libraries were made by 5'RACE template switching that added a universal primer site and unique molecular identifiers. Priming for cDNA synthesis came from the TCR beta constant segment, and two successive PCR amplification steps followed. From the authors' description of their analysis: MIGEC was used to demultiplex reads and group the reads by UMI, and MiTCR was used to assemble and quantify clonotypes. To exclude erroneous sequences, any TCR cDNA sequence not supported by at least two reads was discarded. The tcR package was used for downstream repertoire analysis, and clonotypes were matched across fractions by CDR3 nucleotide sequence plus V segment. Antigen specificity was annotated against VDJdb with VDJmatch, allowing one amino acid substitution in CDR3. Once TCRdb had reprocessed the reads, it stored one entry per CDR3 protein sequence and supplied no DNA. The V and J calls reflect TCRdb's pipeline rather than the authors' work. The table for this sample shows about 550,000 distinct CDR3 sequences. Of the sample, approximately 3.6% is held by the ten largest clones.

HCMV serostatus was determined by detecting HCMV-specific IgG in serum with a commercial ELISA kit. Ficoll density gradient centrifugation was used to isolate peripheral blood mononuclear cells from blood. This receptor was taken from a man between 18 and 29 years old in good health. Donor details come from another sample of the same person, matched by shared clones. The sequencing input was blood T cells: a sorted CD56 or NKG2C T cell subset, CD4+ or CD8+ T cells, or bulk PBMC T cells (not recorded which). The chain is made from TRBV5-1 and TRBJ2-2; TCRdb calls TRBD1, which cannot be checked without DNA. CDR3 region: CASSAHIKQGLGELFF.